This TCR beta chain was captured by sequencing in a study of blood T cell repertoires in COVID-19. About the research overall: Sources were T cells, B-cell-depleted T cells, or PBMCs; the material itself was cDNA or gDNA.

Participant age was roughly 18 to 90 years, and participants resided in fewer than 30 US areas. Symptom resolution, clearance, or two negative PCRs marked the recovered donors of Cohort 3. Germline V gives CDR1 SQVTM, CDR2 ANQGSEA. V was clipped by 4 bases and J by 0 bases; unmatched bases: 8. This CDR3 has 16 residues. Per the authors' pipeline: Cell counts per sample came from amplifying reference gene primers. Profiling relied on immunoSEQ multiplex PCR, and the TCRdb table lists in-frame clones only, not all of them. V and J calls and clone size are as listed in that table; D and trimming were resolved from the DNA. The repertoire holds about 18,000 clones, with 88% as singletons.

The sequence was collected from a woman aged 25 to 45 who had recovered from COVID-19. This rearrangement joins TRBV29-1 to TRBJ2-1; 8 bases fit TRBD2. Sequences were obtained from PBMCs or T cells enriched from blood (not recorded which). CDR3 sequence reads: CSVGGLAGSSYNEQFF. The CDR3 nucleotides are TGCAGCGTTGGAGGATTAGCGGGGAGCTCCTACAATGAGCAGTTCTTC.